One sample yielded the 5 T cell receptor beta chains listed below, sequenced in a study of blood T cell repertoires in COVID-19. Assay used: immunoSEQ multiplex PCR; TCRdb lists only in-frame clones, some missing. The repertoire holds 35,000 to 45,000 clones, with around 85% as singletons. Sequencing input: peripheral blood. These receptors were obtained from a man between 60 and 75 years old with acute or convalescent COVID-19.

This clone was observed a single time. In DNA form, the CDR3 reads TGTGCCAGCAGCTCCGGGGGTTCCACAGATACGCAGTATTTT. Encoded protein: CASSSGGSTDTQYF. The chain is built from TRBV7-3 and TRBJ2-3; TRBD2 is a possible D gene (6 bases). Per germline, CDR1 SGHTA and CDR2 FQGTGA. Trimming removed 4 bases at V and 2 bases at J, with 10 bases between. This CDR3 region has 14 residues.

The V call is TRBV5-1, the J call TRBJ2-7, with 11 nucleotides matching TRBD2. The CDR3 is 16 residues long. Trimming removed 1 base from V and 2 bases from J; junction bases left unmatched: 5. CDR1 SGHRS and CDR2 YFSETQ come from the germline V gene. This chain's CDR3 is CASSLSTSGGTYEQYF. Written as DNA, the CDR3 is TGCGCCAGCAGCTTGTCAACTAGCGGGGGCACCTACGAGCAGTACTTC.

This chain uses TRBV5-6 with TRBJ2-3, with TRBD1 matching 8 bases. Germline V gives CDR1 SGHDT, CDR2 YYEEEE. V gave up 2 bases and J gave up 4 bases; unmatched junction bases: 6. The CDR3 loop spans 15 amino acids. The CDR3 DNA follows: TGTGCCAGCAGCTTCCTGGACAGGGTGGCAGATACGCAGTATTTT. Its protein is CASSFLDRVADTQYF.

The chain uses TRBV12-3 or TRBV12-4 and TRBJ1-1; D gene ambiguous. The V end lost 1 base, the J end lost 6 bases, and 9 bases lay between the germline ends. The CDR3 is 13 amino acids. The CDR3 region is CASSLDLPPEAFF. The CDR3 DNA is TGTGCCAGCAGTTTAGACCTACCCCCTGAAGCTTTCTTT.

The chain recombines TRBV5-1 with TRBJ1-4; D remains unclear. The CDR3 has 13 residues. Germline V gives CDR1 SGHRS, CDR2 YFSETQ. Trimming cost V 4 bases and J 2 bases, with 6 bases left between them. CDR3 nucleotide sequence: TGCGCCAGCAGCCCCGCGACTAATGAAAAACTGTTTTTT. This sequence encodes CASSPATNEKLFF. Full variable domain (rest looked up from reference TRBV5-1 and TRBJ1-4): KAGVTQTPRYLIKTRGQQVTLSCSPISGHRSVSWYQQTPGQGLQFLFEYFSETQRNKGNFPGRFSGRQFSNSRSEMNVSTLELGDSALYLCASSPATNEKLFFGSGTQLSVL.